The TCR beta chain under discussion was sequenced for a study of breast tumors, draining lymph nodes, adjacent tissues. General study results and limits: Luminal-like breast cancer showed significantly higher tumor–nontumor repertoire similarity than basal-like. Most tumor T cells seemingly derive from lymph node, then expand in tumor. Tumor repertoires ranked between lymph nodes and nontumor tissue in diversity, with V and J gene preferences.

Each CDR3 protein is one row after TCRdb ran MiXCR on the multiplex PCR reads. The top ten clones hold over 3.5% of a sample with 150,000 to 200,000 distinct CDR3 sequences, approximately 30% of them seen once. The lymph nodes were axillary draining lymph nodes from breast cancer patients. This clonotype was counted once. Its antigen is currently unknown. This CDR3 has 14 residues. Germline-derived CDR1 and CDR2 are LNHDA and SQIVND (reference sequence). The ends were cut back, 4 bases at V and 14 bases at J, with 21 bases in the middle. The sample was axillary lymph node tissue. The clonotype originates from a female donor with breast cancer. Some clones in this sample may be carry-over from other donors' samples. The rearrangement uses TRBV19 and TRBJ1-5; possible D gene TRBD1, 6 bases. CDR3 in DNA: TGTGCCAGTAGTACCTTAGCGGGGGGGCAAAACGAGCATTTT. Its translation is CASSTLAGGQNEHF.